These 10 T cell receptor beta chains were all obtained from the same sample, sequenced in a study of shared clonotypes between healthy human individuals. Profiling relied on immunoSEQ multiplex PCR, and the TCRdb table lists in-frame clones only, not all of them. The table records 2 million to 2.5 million clones, 95% of them present only once. The sequenced sample consisted of naive CD4+ T cells sorted from blood. Subset denoted: CD45RA+ positively selected. Receptor source: a young man in good health.

The gene calls are TRBV9 and TRBJ2-7; D is unclear. This CDR3 spans 15 amino acids. V lost 4 bases, J lost 0 bases, and 14 bases lay in between. The germline gives CDR1 SGDLS, CDR2 YYNGEE. In DNA form, the CDR3 reads TGTGCCAGCAGCCCCGCGGCGATGGGCTCCTACGAGCAGTACTTC. Its protein product is CASSPAAMGSYEQYF.

The chain carries TRBV6-1 and TRBJ1-1; a possible D gene is TRBD1 (5 bases). The germline V gene encodes CDR1 MNHNS and CDR2 SASEGT. Trimming removed 4 bases at V and 1 base at J, with 16 bases between. The CDR3 has 16 residues. The CDR3 DNA follows: TGTGCCAGCAGTGTCTCCACCGAGACAGCGAACACTGAAGCTTTCTTT. Amino acid sequence: CASSVSTETANTEAFF.

The chain has TRBV4-1 and TRBJ1-3, with a weak D call TRBD1 (6 bases). Germline V gene lookup returns CDR1 MGHRA and CDR2 YSYEKL. The CDR3 runs 16 residues. Trimming stripped 1 base from V and 2 bases from J, with 12 bases between. CDR3 sequence: CASSQVGGGPGNTIYF. CDR3 DNA sequence: TGCGCCAGCAGCCAAGTAGGGGGAGGGCCTGGAAACACCATATATTTT.

J is TRBJ2-2 and V is TRBV6-1; tentative D call: TRBD2 (6 bases). The ends were cut back, 7 bases at V and 3 bases at J, with 12 bases in the middle. Germline CDR1 is MNHNS and CDR2 is SASEGT. The CDR3 is 14 amino acids. The CDR3 DNA is TGTGCCAGCAACCGGGACTTATACACCGGGGAGCTGTTTTTT. It codes for CASNRDLYTGELFF.

The chain employs TRBV30 and TRBJ2-5; D remains ambiguous. CDR1 and CDR2 from the germline V gene are GTSNPN and SVGIG (reference sequence). The ends were cut back, 2 bases at V and 5 bases at J, with 15 bases in the middle. The CDR3 runs to 14 residues. CDR3 nucleotide sequence: TGTGCCTGGAGTAATGAGTTGGCGAGGGAGACCCAGTACTTC. Translation: CAWSNELARETQYF.

The V call is TRBV2, the J call TRBJ2-7; 7 bases fit TRBD1. V shed 5 bases, J shed 8 bases, and the junction held 9 bases outside the gene matches. The CDR3 sequence is 13 residues long. Per germline, CDR1 SNHLY and CDR2 FYNNEI. The CDR3 reads CASSPGQIDKQYF. CDR3 coding DNA: TGTGCCAGCAGTCCGGGACAGATCGACAAGCAGTACTTC.

With regard to this clone: In the same sample, other DNA sequences code for this CDR3. The rearrangement joins TRBV5-1 to TRBJ2-2; D might be TRBD2 (6 bases). CDR3 size: 16 residues. Trimming stripped 0 bases from V and 1 base from J, with 10 bases between. Germline V lookup: CDR1 SGHRS, CDR2 YFSETQ. The CDR3 sequence: CASSLGSSGNTGELFF. The CDR3 DNA reads as TGCGCCAGCAGCTTGGGGAGTAGCGGGAACACCGGGGAGCTGTTTTTT.

This chain joins TRBV6-1 and TRBJ2-3; TRBD2 matches 8 bases. The CDR3 extends over 13 amino acids. With V trimmed by 6 bases and J by 8 bases, 7 bases remained unmatched. Germline V CDR1 and CDR2: MNHNS, SASEGT. The CDR3 sequence: CASRPAGEPTQYF. CDR3 nucleotide sequence: TGTGCCAGCAGGCCAGCGGGGGAACCTACGCAGTATTTT.

V and J are TRBV4-1 and TRBJ1-1; no clear D gene. The CDR3 spans 14 residues. Looked up from germline, CDR1 is MGHRA and CDR2 is YSYEKL. Between the trimmed V and J ends, which lost 0 bases and 2 bases, there was a span of 7 bases. The CDR3 region has the DNA TGCGCCAGCAGCCAAGATTGGGTAAACACTGAAGCTTTCTTT. This gives the protein CASSQDWVNTEAFF.

As for this clone: Distinct nucleotide sequences in the sample also encode this CDR3. The V and J genes are TRBV5-1 and TRBJ2-5, with D hard to call. V was trimmed by 1 base and J by 5 bases, leaving 6 bases between them. Germline V gives CDR1 SGHRS, CDR2 YFSETQ. The CDR3 loop spans 12 amino acids. CDR3 bases: TGCGCCAGCAGCTTGCCCAGGGAGACCCAGTACTTC. As protein: CASSLPRETQYF. Full variable domain (remainder filled in from reference TRBV5-1 and TRBJ2-5): KAGVTQTPRYLIKTRGQQVTLSCSPISGHRSVSWYQQTPGQGLQFLFEYFSETQRNKGNFPGRFSGRQFSNSRSEMNVSTLELGDSALYLCASSLPRETQYFGPGTRLLVL.